The sample holds a few counts of the clone carrying this T cell receptor (beta chain). Antigen: not known. These data originate in a study of T cells after yellow fever vaccination. Overall study results and limits: Among primary-vaccination clones, most reappeared after the booster, at around 97% for CD4 and around 91% for CD8. Relatively few clonotypes were ones that appeared in both CD4 and CD8 compartments.

Making TCR cDNA involved 5'RACE template switching, which added UMIs and a universal primer site. TCRdb used MiXCR to reprocess the 5' RACE reads, holding one entry per CDR3 protein. Among some 290,000 distinct CDR3 sequences, around 11% were seen once, and the ten largest hold over 3%. Per germline, CDR1 SGHTA and CDR2 FQGNSA. V lost 5 bases to trimming and J lost 7 bases, with 14 bases between them. The CDR3 has 14 amino acids. The sequences come from CD4+ T cells sorted from PBMCs, collected 45 days after the yellow fever booster vaccination. V is TRBV7-2 and J is TRBJ1-4; D gene ambiguous. This sequence originates from a young man who received the YFV17D yellow fever vaccine. This chain's CDR3 is CASSMPGGLEKLFF. In DNA, the CDR3 is TGTGCCAGCAGCATGCCAGGAGGCCTTGAAAAACTGTTTTTT.